This T cell receptor (beta chain) was captured in a study of CD8+ T cells in alopecia areata. Study-wide context: Tofacitinib ran for 6 to 18 months before 6 months off drug.

This clone was counted between two and nine times. Extracted RNA was reverse transcribed, and the resulting cDNA served as sequencing template. Method: immunoSEQ multiplex PCR; TCRdb's copy keeps in-frame clones and lacks some. This table holds about 190,000 clones, 50% to 60% found once. V shed 6 bases, J shed 7 bases, and the junction held 8 bases outside the gene matches. Germline V lookup: CDR1 SNHLY, CDR2 FYNNEI. The CDR3 sequence is 14 residues long. The origin of this receptor is a human donor with alopecia areata. Sequenced here: CD4+ T cells sorted from blood, sampled at week 0. V is TRBV2 and J is TRBJ1-4; 7 bases line up with TRBD1. CDR3 region: CASRDTGAGEKLFF. The CDR3 DNA reads TGTGCCAGCAGAGATACAGGGGCGGGTGAAAAACTGTTTTTT.